This passage covers 3 T cell receptor beta chains from one sample sequenced in a study of T cell responses to AZD1222 COVID-19 vaccine. Some clones are missing from TCRdb's copy, which holds only in-frame ones; the method was immunoSEQ multiplex PCR. The sample contains around 63,000 clones, approximately 83% of which appear only once. Sequenced here: peripheral blood, sampled on day 0 of AZD1222 vaccination. These receptor sequences come from an adult in good health.

DNA for the CDR3: TGTGCCAGCAGCCCAATAGCGGGGGCCTACAATGAGCAGTTCTTC. Translation gives CASSPIAGAYNEQFF. The chain joins TRBV9 to TRBJ2-1, with 9 bases identical to TRBD2. V gave up 4 bases and J gave up 2 bases; unmatched junction bases: 4. The germline V gene has CDR1 SGDLS and CDR2 YYNGEE. The CDR3 totals 15 residues. The full variable domain, with the rest looked up from reference TRBV9 and TRBJ2-1, is DSGVTQTPKHLITATGQRVTLRCSPRSGDLSVYWYQQSLDQGLQFLIQYYNGEERAKGNILERFSAQQFPDLHSELNLSSLELGDSALYFCASSPIAGAYNEQFFGPGTRLTVL.

V gene TRBV5-4 combines with J gene TRBJ1-5, with a weak D call TRBD1 (5 bases). V was pared by 4 bases and J by 4 bases, with 15 bases between. Looked up from germline, CDR1 is SGHNT and CDR2 is YYREEE (reference sequence). This CDR3 is 15 amino acids long. In nucleotides, the CDR3 is TGTGCCAGCAGCATGGGGCTGGGACGAAATCAGCCCCAGCATTTT. This encodes CASSMGLGRNQPQHF.

V usage is TRBV28 and J usage is TRBJ2-2, with D unresolved. The CDR3 extends over 13 amino acids. Germline values: CDR1 MDHEN, CDR2 SYDVKM. Between the trimmed V and J ends, which lost 3 bases and 6 bases, there was a span of 8 bases. For the CDR3, the DNA is TGTGCCAGCAGTTTGTTAGGGCCCGGGGAGCTGTTTTTT. Translation: CASSLLGPGELFF.